This TCR beta chain comes out of a study of CD8+ T cells in alopecia areata. J gave up 5 bases and V 2 bases, and 4 bases lay outside the gene matches. Germline V gives CDR1 MNHEY, CDR2 SMNVEV (reference sequence). There are 14 residues in the CDR3. Once RNA had been extracted, it was reverse transcribed into cDNA to act as the sequencing template. Produced via immunoSEQ multiplex PCR; TCRdb's table is partial and in-frame only. The data contain about 200,000 clones, around three fifths of them singletons. This specimen was CD4+ T cells sorted from blood, taken at week 0. The receptor was isolated from a human donor with alopecia areata. The rearrangement joins TRBV27 to TRBJ2-3; 7 bases match TRBD2. The CDR3 region is CASSLRLAVDTQYF. DNA for the CDR3: TGTGCCAGCAGTTTACGGCTAGCGGTAGATACGCAGTATTTT.